This T cell receptor (beta chain) was recovered during a study of blood T cell repertoires in COVID-19. Authors' methods: Reference gene primer amplification gave estimated nucleated cell counts. Libraries were prepared by immunoSEQ multiplex PCR; TCRdb keeps only in-frame clonotypes and omits some of them. Clone size and the V and J calls come from that table; the DNA yielded D and trimming. Of under 300,000 clones listed, approximately 92% are singletons. In its sample, this clone was seen once. Trimming took 5 bases from V and 10 from J; bases not matched to a gene: 13. This CDR3 contains 16 residues. Germline V lookup: CDR1 LGHNT, CDR2 FRNRAP.

J is TRBJ2-1 and V is TRBV12-5; 11 positions agree with TRBD2. Material for sequencing was PBMCs or T cells enriched from blood (not recorded which). This clonotype was sampled from a woman aged 18-30 years who had recovered from COVID-19. CDR3 bases: TGTGCTAGTGGTCCCCCTATAGCGGGGGGGCCATGGGAGCAGTTCTTC. This translates into CASGPPIAGGPWEQFF.